This TCR beta chain is drawn from a study of T cell responses to AZD1222 COVID-19 vaccine (dated by TCRdb to about 2021). As for the study more broadly: A total of about 250 trial participants underwent TCR sequencing, of whom 200 to 220 had received two doses of AZD1222 and some 25 had received two doses of the MenACWY control vaccine. Trial participants were enrolled by age into 18-55, 56-69 and 70-plus year subgroups, with roughly 150, 30 and 60 TCR-sequenced participants respectively. Results and caveats for the whole study, not just this receptor: No day 14 peak-response samples were available, so repertoires were characterized only after the peak T cell response. A significant rise in spike-specific TCR breadth and depth was observed after two AZD1222 doses relative to day 0 and relative to MenACWY recipients. Reportedly, close to half of the unique spike-specific TCRs recognized epitopes lying outside the regions that are mutated in the B.1.351 and B.1.1.7 variants. CD4 TCRs associated with the vaccine covered the entire spike protein, and the dominant responses were in regions 160-218 and 743-854. Participants were mostly white British and included more females than males, and it was suggested by the authors that clonal diversity may have been underestimated. The 56-69-year group was small, and its depth increase did not reach significance, likely because of low power. Only five or six AZD1222 recipients were SARS-CoV-2 seropositive at baseline, limiting conclusions about previously exposed vaccinees.

With respect to this clone: Its antigen remains undetermined. No much larger clonotype is one base removed from it; base qualities were not supplied.

This specimen's time point label, per the study, means: about 28 days (+/-7) after the second vaccine dose. Because spike-specific TCR depth and breadth did not differ between the two schedules, AZD1222 recipients who got a second dose at roughly 4 weeks were pooled with those who got a second dose at roughly 12 weeks. The vaccinee samples were drawn from two UK trials, COV001 and COV002, one of which was a single-blind randomized controlled phase 2/3 trial testing AZD1222 (ChAdOx1 nCoV-19) in healthy adults. Trial participant PBMC samples were collected at day 0 and day 28 after the second dose for TCRbeta chain sequencing. For CDR1 and CDR2, the germline V gene lists SGHAT and FQNNGV. Spanning cysteine to phenylalanine, the CDR3 consists of 18 amino acids. The only DNA kept is the CDR3, 54 bases in frame from the first base. Trimming accounts for 5 bases at V and 0 bases at J, while the number of junction bases matched to no gene is 9.

The CDR3 regions of human TCRbeta chains were analyzed by immunosequencing. Per the source publication's procedure: Repertoire TCRs were matched against a reference library of SARS-CoV-2-specific TCRs generated with the MIRA antigen-specificity platform. Breadth meant the fraction of unique TCRs that were SARS-CoV-2-associated, whereas depth meant the fraction of total T cells that were SARS-CoV-2-associated. Each spike-specific TCR was assigned to its reactive spike region and to a CD4 or CD8 class using the MIRA data. Log10-transformed breadth and depth values were compared by one-way ANOVA with Sidak's multiple comparisons tests. Imported from immuneACCESS, the table was reduced by TCRdb to in-frame sequences with V and J called. These copies leave out some clones; in studies compared against another copy, an unresolved V gene accounts for under half, and the cause of the remainder is not known. V and J calls plus clone size are reproduced from that table; the DNA served to infer D and trimming. Here the sample has 90,000 to 130,000 clones; 94% occur a single time. The ten largest account for about 3% of the sample.

The sequence came from an adult who received the AZD1222 COVID-19 vaccine. The chain couples TRBV11-2 to TRBJ1-3, and TRBD1 aligns with 11 junction nucleotides. Sequencing used peripheral blood, obtained 28 days after the second AZD1222 dose. Read as DNA, the sequence is TGTGCCAGCAGCCTACGGACAGGGGGCGGGATCTCTGGAAACACCATATATTTT. The encoded protein is CASSLRTGGGISGNTIYF.